The 32 T cell receptor beta chains below come from one sample, sequenced in a study of blood T cell repertoires in COVID-19. Profiled with immunoSEQ multiplex PCR; TCRdb holds only in-frame clones, not every one. The sample comprises some 260,000 clones, approximately 90% of which are singletons, and 0.99% rests with the top ten. The sequenced sample consisted of peripheral blood. These receptors were obtained from a woman aged 40 to 50 who had recovered from COVID-19.

The V call is TRBV6-4, the J call TRBJ2-2, with a tentative D call TRBD1 (6 bases). The CDR3 is 18 amino acids. CDR1 is MRHNA, CDR2 SNTAGT, per germline. Between the trimmed V and J ends, which lost 2 bases and 0 bases, there was a span of 16 bases. The CDR3 here is CASSDKNRVRPNTGELFF. As DNA, the CDR3 is TGTGCCAGCAGTGACAAAAACAGGGTACGTCCGAACACCGGGGAGCTGTTTTTT.

J is TRBJ2-7 and V is TRBV12-3 or TRBV12-4, with D perhaps TRBD2 (5 bases). The CDR3 has 11 amino acids. Trimming left V 7 bases short and J 4 bases short, with 8 bases between. In DNA form, the CDR3 reads TGTGCCAGCACTCCGGGGTACGAGCAGTACTTC. Translation gives CASTPGYEQYF.

This chain joins TRBV5-5 and TRBJ1-3, with 7 bases fitting TRBD1. Germline values: CDR1 SGHKS, CDR2 YYEKEE (reference sequence). Unmatched junction bases numbered 9, after V lost 3 bases and J lost 3 bases. The CDR3 length is 16 residues. The CDR3 protein is CASSSASRGVGNTIYF. CDR3 DNA sequence: TGTGCCAGCAGCTCGGCATCCAGGGGGGTTGGAAACACCATATATTTT.

This sequence joins TRBV11-3 and TRBJ2-5, with unresolved D. The CDR3 contains 14 residues. Trimming shortened V by 0 bases and J by 1 base, and 6 bases separated the two germline ends. Germline lookup yields CDR1 SGHNT and CDR2 YENEEA. Here the CDR3 DNA reads TGTGCCAGCAGCTTAGATCGGTTCCAAGAGACCCAGTACTTC. This encodes CASSLDRFQETQYF.

In this sample, this clone turned up a few times. The chain employs TRBV7-9 and TRBJ1-2; no clear D. Between the trimmed V and J ends, which lost 2 bases and 7 bases, there was a span of 14 bases. CDR1 and CDR2 from the germline V gene are SEHNR and FQNEAQ (reference sequence). CDR3 size: 14 residues. In nucleotides, the CDR3 is TGTGCCAGCAGCTTACCGACAATGGGCCGTGGCTACACCTTC. Protein sequence: CASSLPTMGRGYTF. Supplemented by reference TRBV7-9 and TRBJ1-2, the full variable domain reads DTGVSQNPRHKITKRGQNVTFRCDPISEHNRLYWYRQTLGQGPEFLTYFQNEAQLEKSRLLSDRFSAERPKGSFSTLEIQRTEQGDSAMYLCASSLPTMGRGYTFGSGTRLTVV.

The chain combines TRBV11-2 with TRBJ2-3; 13 bases are a match to TRBD2. CDR1 is SGHAT and CDR2 is FQNNGV in the germline V gene. The CDR3 covers 17 residues. V trimming: 3 bases; J trimming: 6 bases; junction bases outside the gene matches: 9. For the CDR3, the DNA is TGTGCCAGCAGCTTTCGACTAGCGGGAGGCCCGTCCGATACGCAGTATTTT. The encoded protein is CASSFRLAGGPSDTQYF.

The chain has TRBV3-1 (or the pseudogene TRBV3-2) and TRBJ1-2, with no clear D. The germline V gene encodes CDR1 LGHDT and CDR2 YNNKEL (reference sequence). CDR3 length: 11 amino acids. V lost 3 bases, J lost 8 bases, and 7 bases lay in between. The CDR3 DNA reads as TGTGCCAGCAGCCAGACAACGGGCTACACCTTC. It yields the protein CASSQTTGYTF.

The chain's CDR3 is CASSSPTSGQVSYNEQFF. CDR3 bases: TGTGCCAGCAGCTCGCCGACTAGCGGGCAGGTGTCCTACAATGAGCAGTTCTTC. V usage is TRBV11-2 and J usage is TRBJ2-1, with 10 bases that match TRBD2. V gave up 4 bases and J gave up 1 base; unmatched junction bases: 10. The CDR3 consists of 18 residues. Germline lookup yields CDR1 SGHAT and CDR2 FQNNGV.

The J gene is TRBJ2-1, the V gene TRBV14, with D possibly TRBD1 on 6 matching bases. Germline CDR1 SGHDN, CDR2 FVKESK. V was shortened by 3 bases and J by 10 bases, with 7 bases between the two germline ends. The CDR3 has 11 amino acids. This CDR3 is CASSQGTEQFF. The DNA for the CDR3 is TGTGCCAGCAGCCAGGGGACAGAGCAGTTCTTC. Full variable domain (missing parts from reference TRBV14 and TRBJ2-1): EAGVTQFPSHSVIEKGQTVTLRCDPISGHDNLYWYRRVMGKEIKFLLHFVKESKQDESGMPNNRFLAERTGGTYSTLKVQPAELEDSGVYFCASSQGTEQFFGPGTRLTVL.

The chain couples TRBV30 to TRBJ1-2; 12 positions agree with TRBD1. With V trimmed by 0 bases and J by 7 bases, 6 bases remained unmatched. The CDR3 has 15 residues. Germline assignment: CDR1 GTSNPN and CDR2 SVGIG (reference sequence). The CDR3 spells CAWSVSGQGAGGYTF. The CDR3, as DNA: TGTGCCTGGAGTGTATCGGGACAGGGGGCCGGTGGCTACACCTTC.

The chain couples TRBV27 to TRBJ1-5; D is uncertain. There are 13 residues in the CDR3. V lost 8 bases to trimming and J lost 3 bases, with 11 bases between them. Germline CDR1 MNHEY, CDR2 SMNVEV (reference sequence). CDR3 DNA: TGTGCCAGCCGACTTATGCACAATCAGCCCCAGCATTTT. As protein: CASRLMHNQPQHF.

CDR3 loop: CASSPQGRAEVTQYF. In DNA, the CDR3 is TGTGCCAGCAGCCCCCAGGGGAGGGCCGAGGTGACCCAGTACTTC. The genes are TRBV6-2 or TRBV6-3 and TRBJ2-5, with D possibly being TRBD2 (7 bases). V gave up 6 bases and J gave up 7 bases, with 21 bases separating them. Germline V gene lookup returns CDR1 MNHEY and CDR2 SVGEGT. The CDR3 runs to 15 residues.

This rearrangement joins TRBV18 to TRBJ2-5, with D uncertain. CDR3 size: 13 residues. Trimming took off 4 bases at V and 2 bases at J, with 8 bases between the two ends. Germline values: CDR1 KGHSH, CDR2 LQKENI. The CDR3 sequence is CASSRFQQETQYF. The CDR3 coding sequence is TGTGCCAGCTCACGGTTCCAGCAAGAGACCCAGTACTTC.

The rearrangement links TRBV29-1 to TRBJ1-1, with TRBD1 as a possible D gene (6 bases). The V gene lost 3 bases and the J gene lost 0 bases, with 14 bases spanning the gap. This CDR3 spans 15 amino acids. Germline V gene sequence: CDR1 SQVTM, CDR2 ANQGSEA. Written as DNA, the CDR3 is TGCAGCGTTGAGGGGGCAGCCACAATGAACACTGAAGCTTTCTTT. This encodes CSVEGAATMNTEAFF.

The chain joins TRBV3-1 (or the pseudogene TRBV3-2) to TRBJ1-3, with 8 bases identical to TRBD1. The germline CDR1 and CDR2 sequences are LGHDT and YNNKEL (reference sequence). The CDR3 length is 16 residues. With 4 bases clipped from V and 3 bases from J, the junction kept 8 bases outside the gene matches. CDR3 protein: CASSPPPDRVGNTIYF. In DNA form, the CDR3 reads TGTGCCAGCAGCCCCCCGCCGGACAGGGTTGGAAACACCATATATTTT.

The rearrangement joins TRBV3-1 (or the pseudogene TRBV3-2) to TRBJ1-3; tentatively, D is TRBD1 (5 bases). From germline, CDR1 is LGHDT and CDR2 YNNKEL (reference sequence). The length of the CDR3 is 14 residues. Trimming took 3 bases from V and 4 from J, leaving 10 bases between them. CDR3 nucleotide sequence: TGTGCCAGCAGCCAGGGGGGAGGAGGAAACACCATATATTTT. It encodes CASSQGGGGNTIYF.

This chain connects TRBV29-1 to TRBJ2-1; 15 positions match TRBD2. Trimming removed 4 bases from V and 4 bases from J; junction bases left unmatched: 14. Germline lookup yields CDR1 SQVTM and CDR2 ANQGSEA. The CDR3 totals 19 residues. The CDR3 sequence: CSVGTPGLAGGKGYNEQFF. Here the CDR3 DNA reads TGCAGCGTTGGCACTCCGGGACTAGCGGGAGGCAAGGGGTACAATGAGCAGTTCTTC.

The chain has TRBV27 and TRBJ1-5; TRBD1 agrees at 9 bases. The CDR3 runs 15 residues. CDR1 is MNHEY and CDR2 is SMNVEV in the germline V gene (reference sequence). Losses at the gene ends were 4 bases for V and 5 bases for J; bases not matched to a gene: 6. This CDR3 is CASSSTQGADQPQHF. As DNA, the CDR3 is TGTGCCAGCAGTTCAACACAGGGGGCGGATCAGCCCCAGCATTTT.

The chain carries TRBV9 and TRBJ2-1, with D perhaps matching TRBD1 (6 bases). Trimming shortened V by 4 bases and J by 5 bases, and 19 bases separated the two germline ends. The CDR3 contains 16 residues. Germline loops: CDR1 SGDLS, CDR2 YYNGEE. This CDR3 reads CASSPQGIRADNEQFF. In DNA form, the CDR3 reads TGTGCCAGCAGCCCCCAGGGGATCCGGGCCGACAATGAGCAGTTCTTC.

This sequence joins TRBV3-1 (or the pseudogene TRBV3-2) and TRBJ2-1, with TRBD2 identical over 13 bases. After removal of 6 bases from V and 7 bases from J, the junction contained 0 bases not matched to a gene. This CDR3 spans 13 amino acids. The germline V gene encodes CDR1 LGHDT and CDR2 YNNKEL (reference sequence). This chain's CDR3 is CASRTSGRNEQFF. CDR3 nucleotides: TGTGCCAGCAGGACTAGCGGGAGGAATGAGCAGTTCTTC.

The chain's CDR3 is CASSFVASGSGEQFF. The DNA of the CDR3 is TGTGCCAGCAGTTTTGTGGCTAGCGGGAGTGGGGAGCAGTTCTTC. The chain carries TRBV27 and TRBJ2-1; 10 positions agree with TRBD2. This CDR3 has 15 amino acids. V dropped 3 bases and J dropped 10; count of bases not matched to a gene: 9. Germline-derived CDR1 and CDR2 are MNHEY and SMNVEV (reference sequence).

This CDR3 reads CASSMLQGYGYTF. The CDR3, as DNA: TGTGCCAGTAGTATGCTTCAGGGCTATGGCTACACCTTC. The J gene is TRBJ1-2, the V gene TRBV19; D may be TRBD1 (5 bases). The germline V gene has CDR1 LNHDA and CDR2 SQIVND (reference sequence). V lost 3 bases, J lost 4 bases, and 9 bases lay in between. The CDR3 length is 13 residues. The full variable domain, rest sourced from reference TRBV19 and TRBJ1-2, is DGGITQSPKYLFRKEGQNVTLSCEQNLNHDAMYWYRQDPGQGLRLIYYSQIVNDFQKGDIAEGYSVSREKKESFPLTVTSAQKNPTAFYLCASSMLQGYGYTFGSGTRLTVV.

The chain combines TRBV5-1 with TRBJ1-3; TRBD1 aligns across 7 bases. J gave up 4 bases and V 4 bases, and 8 bases lay outside the gene matches. Looked up from germline, CDR1 is SGHRS and CDR2 is YFSETQ. CDR3 size: 15 residues. The CDR3 is CASSPRQGSGNTIYF. The CDR3 DNA reads as TGCGCCAGCAGCCCCAGACAGGGTTCAGGAAACACCATATATTTT.

At least ten counts were recorded for this clone. The chain carries TRBV27 and TRBJ2-1, with D tentatively TRBD1 (6 bases). V was pared by 0 bases and J by 9 bases, with 15 bases between. Germline CDR1 MNHEY, CDR2 SMNVEV (reference sequence). The CDR3 is made up of 15 amino acids. This CDR3 reads CASSLSWGRRGEQFF. The CDR3 coding sequence is TGTGCCAGCAGTTTATCTTGGGGGCGAAGGGGTGAGCAGTTCTTC.

In this sample, this clone turned up once. CDR3: CASSPPGWEQYF. Written as DNA, the CDR3 is TGTGCCAGCAGTCCCCCAGGGTGGGAGCAGTACTTC. This sequence joins TRBV6-5 and TRBJ2-7; maybe TRBD1 (5 bases). The CDR3 has 12 amino acids. Trimming shortened V by 5 bases and J by 7 bases, and 12 bases separated the two germline ends. Germline values: CDR1 MNHEY, CDR2 SVGAGI.

The chain joins TRBV7-9 to TRBJ1-3, with TRBD1 as a possible D gene (6 bases). Per the germline V gene, CDR1 is SEHNR and CDR2 is FQNEAQ (reference sequence). The CDR3 is made up of 18 amino acids. Trimming cost V 3 bases and J 4 bases, with 22 bases left between them. The CDR3 DNA reads as TGTGCCAGCAGCTTTCCCACAGGGATCGGAACCCGCGGAAACACCATATATTTT. This gives the protein CASSFPTGIGTRGNTIYF.

The chain has TRBV18 and TRBJ1-1; tentative D call: TRBD1 (5 bases). Germline CDR1 is KGHSH and CDR2 is LQKENI. This CDR3 is 13 amino acids long. V was shortened by 2 bases and J by 13 bases, with 17 bases between the two germline ends. The CDR3, as DNA: TGTGCCAGCTCACCAGGTCCAGGGTCGGGTGGTTTCTTT. It specifies CASSPGPGSGGFF.

The chain combines TRBV25-1 with TRBJ2-5; D is ambiguous. Germline lookup yields CDR1 MGHDK and CDR2 SYGVNS. The germline V and J ends were trimmed by 3 bases and 2 bases, with 10 bases remaining between them. The CDR3 is 14 amino acids. Written as DNA, the CDR3 is TGTGCCAGCAGTGACGCCCAAACTCAAGAGACCCAGTACTTC. Translated, it gives CASSDAQTQETQYF.

This CDR3 reads CATSRDAGGVDTQYF. In DNA, the CDR3 is TGTGCCACCAGCAGAGATGCAGGGGGCGTAGATACGCAGTATTTT. The rearrangement joins TRBV15 to TRBJ2-3, with 8 bases identical to TRBD1. Germline lookup yields CDR1 LNHNV and CDR2 YYDKDF (reference sequence). V was clipped by 0 bases and J by 5 bases; unmatched bases: 4. The length of the CDR3 is 15 residues.

The rearrangement links TRBV5-1 to TRBJ2-7, with 8 nucleotides matching TRBD2. The germline V gene encodes CDR1 SGHRS and CDR2 YFSETQ. This CDR3 spans 11 amino acids. The CDR3 loop reads CASSHGTRVAV. As DNA, the CDR3 is TGCGCCAGCAGCCATGGGACTAGAGTAGCAGTC.

This clone turned up a few times. This chain connects TRBV4-1 to TRBJ2-7, with 8 bases fitting TRBD1. In germline, CDR1 is MGHRA, CDR2 YSYEKL. The CDR3 extends over 15 amino acids. With 0 bases clipped from V and 0 bases from J, the junction kept 1 base outside the gene matches. CDR3 sequence: CASSQEGQGSYEQYF. The CDR3, as DNA: TGCGCCAGCAGCCAAGAAGGACAGGGCTCCTACGAGCAGTACTTC.

The J gene is TRBJ1-1, the V gene TRBV5-5; D may be TRBD1 (6 bases). V lost 2 bases, J lost 6 bases, and 11 bases lay in between. Germline values: CDR1 SGHKS, CDR2 YYEKEE (reference sequence). CDR3 length equals 13 residues. This CDR3 reads CASSFNRVAEAFF. The DNA of the CDR3 is TGTGCCAGCAGCTTTAACAGGGTGGCTGAAGCTTTCTTT.